Listed below are T cell receptor beta chains from one sample, sequenced in a study of T-cell reconstitution after alpha-beta-depleted transplantation in children. TCRdb re-called the PCR reads through MiXCR, storing one row per CDR3 protein. The profile covers around 200,000 distinct CDR3 sequences, with approximately 17% appearing a single time and approximately 40% taken by the ten largest. This material consisted of PBMCs, mostly from graft donor cells, taken 360 days after TCRalphabeta/CD19-depleted stem cell transplant. The receptors were gathered from a male patient aged 2 to 9 who had a stem cell transplant for acute lymphoblastic leukemia, so the T cells may come from the graft donor. The CDR3 runs from the conserved cysteine through the conserved F or W. A D gene is named only where the DNA matches it firmly. Not all rows give a size; the values are once, few, many and, for expanded clones, a class.

- | TRBJ2-3 | TRBV6-5 | 17 | - | CASSSTSPEAGGDTQYF | TGTGCCAGCAGTTCAACCTCCCCCGAGGCCGGCGGCGATACGCAGTATTTT
- | TRBJ2-3 | TRBV12-3/TRBV12-4 | 15 | - | CASSRSEWGTDTQYF | TGTGCCAGCAGCCGGTCTGAGTGGGGCACAGATACGCAGTATTTT
few | TRBJ2-3 | TRBV5-5 | 14 | - | CAGSGELTTDTQYF | TGTGCCGGCTCCGGGGAATTAACCACAGATACGCAGTATTTT
- | TRBJ2-1 | TRBV6-2/TRBV6-3 | 14 | - | CASSYSSNYNEQFF | TGTGCCAGCAGTTACTCGTCCAATTACAATGAGCAGTTCTTC
many | TRBJ2-1 | TRBV6-2/TRBV6-3 | 14 | TRBD2 | CASSRLAGDNEQFF | TGTGCCAGCAGTAGACTAGCGGGAGACAATGAGCAGTTCTTC
few | TRBJ1-1 | TRBV29-1 | 14 | - | CSVDGGGTRTEAFF | TGCAGCGTTGATGGGGGGGGTACCCGCACTGAAGCTTTCTTT
few | TRBJ2-5 | TRBV12-3/TRBV12-4 | 12 | - | CASSSRGETQYF | TGTGCCAGCAGTTCCCGAGGGGAGACCCAGTACTTC
- | TRBJ2-1 | TRBV9 | 15 | TRBD1 | CASSGADRGLDEQFF | TGTGCCAGCAGCGGCGCCGACAGGGGGCTTGATGAGCAGTTCTTC
- | TRBJ2-7 | TRBV10-2 | 15 | TRBD1 | CASRDRDRGFHEQYF | TGCGCCAGCAGAGACCGGGACAGGGGTTTTCACGAGCAGTACTTC
many | TRBJ2-7 | TRBV28 | 17 | TRBD1 | CASSLYLGQAGAYEQYF | TGTGCCAGCAGTTTATACCTGGGACAGGCTGGAGCCTACGAGCAGTACTTC
few | TRBJ1-1 | TRBV12-3/TRBV12-4 | 13 | - | CASRRELYTEAFF | TGTGCCAGCAGAAGGGAACTGTACACTGAAGCTTTCTTT